These 21 T cell receptor beta chains were sequenced from one sample in a study of CD8+ T cells in alopecia areata. Reverse transcribed after extraction, RNA yielded cDNA as the sequencing template. TCRdb's table, derived via immunoSEQ multiplex PCR, lists solely in-frame clones and lacks some. The profile shows some 150,000 clones, approximately 65% of them singletons. Sequencing used CD8+ T cells sorted from blood, obtained at week 0. The source of these receptors is a human donor with alopecia areata.

The gene calls are TRBV5-6 and TRBJ1-1; maybe TRBD1 (6 bases). V lost 5 bases, J lost 2 bases, and 13 bases lay in between. Per the germline V gene, CDR1 is SGHDT and CDR2 is YYEEEE. The CDR3 extends over 14 amino acids. This CDR3 reads CASRPGGTNTEAFF. The CDR3 DNA reads TGTGCCAGCAGGCCGGGGGGCACCAACACTGAAGCTTTCTTT. The full variable domain, with the rest looked up from reference TRBV5-6 and TRBJ1-1, is DAGVTQSPTHLIKTRGQQVTLRCSPKSGHDTVSWYQQALGQGPQFIFQYYEEEERQRGNFPDRFSGHQFPNYSSELNVNALLLGDSALYLCASRPGGTNTEAFFGQGTRLTVV.

This clone was seen a few times. This chain connects TRBV5-1 to TRBJ2-3; 7 bases line up with TRBD2. The V segment lost 4 bases and the J segment 0 bases; nucleotides outside the gene matches: 5. The length of the CDR3 is 15 residues. Per the germline V gene, CDR1 is SGHRS and CDR2 is YFSETQ. CDR3 loop: CASSILATSTDTQYF. The CDR3 DNA reads as TGCGCCAGCAGCATACTAGCGACTAGCACAGATACGCAGTATTTT.

The chain employs TRBV27 and TRBJ2-7; the D is unclear. The V gene's germline CDR1 is MNHEY and CDR2 SMNVEV (reference sequence). The CDR3 runs to 13 residues. V dropped 6 bases and J dropped 2 bases, with 11 bases sitting between them. CDR3 DNA: TGTGCCAGCAGAGCCGAATTTACCTACGAGCAGTACTTC. Protein sequence: CASRAEFTYEQYF.

The chain employs TRBV5-4 and TRBJ2-7; D is perhaps TRBD1 (5 bases). The V end lost 5 bases, the J end lost 0 bases, and 9 bases lay between the germline ends. The CDR3 length is 13 residues. The germline CDR1 and CDR2 sequences are SGHNT and YYREEE (reference sequence). CDR3 in amino acids: CASRGTGSYEQYF. The DNA for the CDR3 is TGTGCCAGCAGAGGTACAGGCTCCTACGAGCAGTACTTC.

The rearrangement joins TRBV6-5 to TRBJ2-5; TRBD2 matches 7 bases. CDR1 and CDR2 (germline): MNHEY, SVGAGI. Unmatched junction bases numbered 4, after V lost 0 bases and J lost 3 bases. The CDR3 sequence is 15 residues long. The CDR3 DNA reads as TGTGCCAGCAGTTACTCTCCGGGGGGAGAAGAGACCCAGTACTTC. Residues: CASSYSPGGEETQYF.

The chain couples TRBV2 to TRBJ1-1; D is ambiguous. The CDR3 has 10 amino acids. Trimming left V 7 bases short and J 11 bases short, with 11 bases between. Per the germline V gene, CDR1 is SNHLY and CDR2 is FYNNEI. The CDR3 spells CASTESRAFF. In DNA form, the CDR3 reads TGTGCCAGCACCGAGAGTAGGGCTTTCTTT.

This clone was picked up a small number of times. The chain recombines TRBV5-1 with TRBJ1-1; D might be TRBD1 (5 bases). The CDR3 is 14 amino acids. CDR1 and CDR2 (germline): SGHRS, YFSETQ. V was cut by 4 bases and J by 1 base, with 11 bases left in between. CDR3 nucleotide sequence: TGCGCCAGCAGCCTCCGGGACCAGAACACTGAAGCTTTCTTT. It codes for CASSLRDQNTEAFF.

This chain joins TRBV25-1 and TRBJ1-6; no definite D call. The CDR3 length is 12 residues. V was clipped by 4 bases and J by 19 bases, with 17 bases between them. The germline V gene has CDR1 MGHDK and CDR2 SYGVNS. CDR3 region: CASSAPGSALHF. In DNA form, the CDR3 reads TGTGCCAGCAGTGCCCCGGGGAGTGCATTGCACTTT.

The rearrangement links TRBV7-3 to TRBJ1-6; 8 bases agree with TRBD1. There are 13 residues in the CDR3. V was pared by 5 bases and J by 9 bases, with 3 bases of the junction left unmatched. Germline values: CDR1 SGHTA, CDR2 FQGTGA. The chain's CDR3 is CASSPDRASPLHF. DNA of the CDR3: TGTGCCAGCAGCCCGGACAGGGCTTCACCCCTCCACTTT.

This chain connects TRBV9 to TRBJ1-6, with 8 bases identical to TRBD1. The CDR3 spans 16 residues. The V gene end was trimmed by 5 bases and the J gene end by 6 bases; junction bases not matched to a gene: 10. CDR1 is SGDLS and CDR2 is YYNGEE in the germline V gene. CDR3 loop: CASRGIGTGPNSPLHF. The DNA of the CDR3 is TGTGCCAGCAGAGGTATCGGGACAGGTCCTAATTCACCCCTCCACTTT. Full variable domain (remainder filled in from reference TRBV9 and TRBJ1-6): DSGVTQTPKHLITATGQRVTLRCSPRSGDLSVYWYQQSLDQGLQFLIQYYNGEERAKGNILERFSAQQFPDLHSELNLSSLELGDSALYFCASRGIGTGPNSPLHFGNGTRLTVT.

This chain connects TRBV5-6 to TRBJ2-1; 11 bases agree with TRBD2. CDR3 length: 16 amino acids. The junction had 7 bases not matched to a gene; V was cut back by 7 bases and J by 1 base. The V gene's germline CDR1 is SGHDT and CDR2 YYEEEE. This chain's CDR3 is CASAGGLAESYNEQFF. The CDR3 DNA reads TGTGCCAGCGCCGGGGGACTAGCGGAGTCCTACAATGAGCAGTTCTTC.

V gene TRBV7-9 combines with J gene TRBJ2-3, with D unclear. Looked up from germline, CDR1 is SEHNR and CDR2 is FQNEAQ (reference sequence). The V and J ends lost 5 bases and 6 bases respectively, with 12 bases between them. The CDR3 runs to 13 residues. The CDR3 is CASSTPTWDTQYF. In DNA form, the CDR3 reads TGTGCCAGCAGCACTCCAACCTGGGATACGCAGTATTTT.

The V call is TRBV29-1, the J call TRBJ2-7; possibly TRBD1 or TRBD2 for D (5 bases each). This CDR3 contains 13 residues. The V and J ends lost 4 bases and 0 bases respectively, with 10 bases between them. CDR1 is SQVTM, CDR2 ANQGSEA, per germline. In DNA, the CDR3 is TGCAGCGTTGCCGGGACGTCCTCCTACGAGCAGTACTTC. This translates into CSVAGTSSYEQYF.

V is TRBV2 and J is TRBJ2-1, with D maybe TRBD1 (6 bases). Germline CDR1 SNHLY, CDR2 FYNNEI. Trimming removed 11 bases from V and 1 base from J, with 12 bases in between. CDR3 size: 13 residues. CDR3 coding DNA: TGTGCCTCCCAGGACAGATCCTACAATGAGCAGTTCTTC. Amino acids: CASQDRSYNEQFF.

V is TRBV14 and J is TRBJ1-1; TRBD1 might be the D (6 bases). The germline CDR1 and CDR2 sequences are SGHDN and FVKESK. The CDR3 spans 15 residues. V gave up 2 bases and J gave up 7 bases, with 17 bases separating them. CDR3 protein: CASSQRGHRVVEAFF. CDR3 nucleotide sequence: TGTGCCAGCAGCCAACGTGGGCACAGGGTTGTTGAAGCTTTCTTT.

The chain employs TRBV5-6 and TRBJ2-1; 9 bases match TRBD2. J gave up 8 bases and V 5 bases, and 11 bases lay outside the gene matches. Germline V CDR1 and CDR2: SGHDT, YYEEEE. This CDR3 has 15 amino acids. CDR3 region: CASRSRTSVYHEQFF. In DNA, the CDR3 is TGTGCCAGCAGATCAAGGACTAGCGTATACCATGAGCAGTTCTTC.

J is TRBJ2-2 and V is TRBV6-6; TRBD1 or TRBD2 may be the D gene (6 bases each). The V end lost 5 bases, the J end lost 3 bases, and 16 bases lay between the germline ends. The germline gives CDR1 MNHNY, CDR2 SVGAGI (reference sequence). The CDR3 is 16 amino acids. DNA of the CDR3: TGTGCCAGCAGTCGCCGGGGGCGCCCCGACACCGGGGAGCTGTTTTTT. As protein: CASSRRGRPDTGELFF.

The V and J genes are TRBV27 and TRBJ2-7; a possible D gene is TRBD2 (6 bases). V lost 6 bases to trimming and J lost 0 bases, with 12 bases between them. Per germline, CDR1 MNHEY and CDR2 SMNVEV (reference sequence). This CDR3 is built from 14 residues. CDR3 in amino acids: CASRAGGASYEQYF. CDR3 DNA: TGTGCCAGCAGAGCCGGCGGGGCCTCCTACGAGCAGTACTTC.

This clone was observed once. J is TRBJ1-1 and V is TRBV30; D unclear. This CDR3 has 11 residues. With 6 bases removed from V and 6 bases from J, the gap between germline ends came to 11 bases. Germline assignment: CDR1 GTSNPN and CDR2 SVGIG (reference sequence). The CDR3 DNA reads as TGTGCCTGTATCCGGGTCCCTGAAGCTTTCTTT. Amino acid sequence: CACIRVPEAFF.

The chain has TRBV5-1 and TRBJ2-5; 7 bases align to TRBD2. V lost 4 bases to trimming and J lost 4 bases; unmatched junction nucleotides: 13. The germline CDR1 and CDR2 sequences are SGHRS and YFSETQ. The CDR3 has 16 amino acids. CDR3 amino acids: CASSPPVRTGGETQYF. Written as DNA, the CDR3 is TGCGCCAGCAGCCCCCCCGTCCGGACGGGGGGAGAGACCCAGTACTTC.

The J gene is TRBJ1-4, the V gene TRBV29-1; possibly TRBD1 for D (5 bases). The V and J ends lost 3 bases and 1 base respectively, with 9 bases between them. The CDR3 has 14 amino acids. CDR1 and CDR2 (germline): SQVTM, ANQGSEA. The CDR3 DNA sequence: TGCAGCGTTGAGATGGGGGGAACTAATGAAAAACTGTTTTTT. Protein: CSVEMGGTNEKLFF.